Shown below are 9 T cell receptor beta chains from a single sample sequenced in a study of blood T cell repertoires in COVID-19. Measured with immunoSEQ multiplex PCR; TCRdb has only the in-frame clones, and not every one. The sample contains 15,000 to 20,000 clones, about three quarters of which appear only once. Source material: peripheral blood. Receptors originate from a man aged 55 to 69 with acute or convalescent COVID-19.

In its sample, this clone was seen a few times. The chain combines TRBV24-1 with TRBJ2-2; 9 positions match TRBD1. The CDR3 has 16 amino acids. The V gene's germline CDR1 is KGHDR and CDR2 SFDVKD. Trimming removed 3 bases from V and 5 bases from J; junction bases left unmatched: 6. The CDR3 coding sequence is TGTGCCACCAGTGATCTACAGGGGGCGCGTACCGGGGAGCTGTTTTTT. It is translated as CATSDLQGARTGELFF.

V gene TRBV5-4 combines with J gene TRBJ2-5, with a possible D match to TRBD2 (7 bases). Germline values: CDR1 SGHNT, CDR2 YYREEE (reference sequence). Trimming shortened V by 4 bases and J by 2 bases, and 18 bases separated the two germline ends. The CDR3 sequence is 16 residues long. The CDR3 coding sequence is TGTGCCAGCAGCGCATTATGGCGGGGGCAACAAGAGACCCAGTACTTC. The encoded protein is CASSALWRGQQETQYF.

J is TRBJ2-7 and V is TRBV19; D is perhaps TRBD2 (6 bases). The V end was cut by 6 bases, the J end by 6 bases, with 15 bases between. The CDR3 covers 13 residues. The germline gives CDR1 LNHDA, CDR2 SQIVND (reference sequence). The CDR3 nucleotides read TGTGCCAGTAGCGACGGGACTTCCGGCGAGCAGTACTTC. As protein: CASSDGTSGEQYF.

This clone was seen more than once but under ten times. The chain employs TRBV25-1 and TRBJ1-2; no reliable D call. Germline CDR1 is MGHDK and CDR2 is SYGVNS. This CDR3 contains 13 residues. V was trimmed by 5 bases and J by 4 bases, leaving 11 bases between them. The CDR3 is CASSPQQTYGYTF. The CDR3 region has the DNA TGTGCCAGCAGTCCACAACAGACCTATGGCTACACCTTC.

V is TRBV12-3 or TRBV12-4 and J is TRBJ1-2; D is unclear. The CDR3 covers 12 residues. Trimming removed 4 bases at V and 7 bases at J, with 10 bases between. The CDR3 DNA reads TGTGCCAGCAGTTCAGAGGTTGGTGGCTACACCTTC. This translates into CASSSEVGGYTF.

The CDR3 sequence is CASSRGQGNQPQHF. CDR3 nucleotide sequence: TGTGCCAGCAGTAGGGGACAGGGCAATCAGCCCCAGCATTTT. The chain carries TRBV2 and TRBJ1-5; 8 nucleotides line up with TRBD1. The CDR3 loop spans 14 amino acids. V dropped 5 bases and J dropped 2; count of bases not matched to a gene: 2. Germline values: CDR1 SNHLY, CDR2 FYNNEI.

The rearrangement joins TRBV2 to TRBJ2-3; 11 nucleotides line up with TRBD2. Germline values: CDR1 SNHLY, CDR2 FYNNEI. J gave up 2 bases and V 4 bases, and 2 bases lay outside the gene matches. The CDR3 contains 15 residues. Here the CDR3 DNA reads TGTGCCAGCAGTGGACTAGCGGGAATCACAGATACGCAGTATTTT. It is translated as CASSGLAGITDTQYF. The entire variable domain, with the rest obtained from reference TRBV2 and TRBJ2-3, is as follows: EPEVTQTPSHQVTQMGQEVILRCVPISNHLYFYWYRQILGQKVEFLVSFYNNEISEKSEIFDDQFSVERPDGSNFTLKIRSTKLEDSAMYFCASSGLAGITDTQYFGPGTRLTVL.

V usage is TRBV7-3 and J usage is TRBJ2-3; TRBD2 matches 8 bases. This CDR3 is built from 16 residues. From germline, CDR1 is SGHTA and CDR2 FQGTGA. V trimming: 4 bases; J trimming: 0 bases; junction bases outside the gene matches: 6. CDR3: CASSSGLGMSTDTQYF. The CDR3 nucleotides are TGTGCCAGCAGCTCGGGACTAGGGATGAGCACAGATACGCAGTATTTT.

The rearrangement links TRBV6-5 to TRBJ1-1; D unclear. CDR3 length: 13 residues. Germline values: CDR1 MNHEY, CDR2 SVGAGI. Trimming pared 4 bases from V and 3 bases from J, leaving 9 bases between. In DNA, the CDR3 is TGTGCCAGCAGTTTAGGCGGAGACACTGAAGCTTTCTTT. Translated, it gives CASSLGGDTEAFF.